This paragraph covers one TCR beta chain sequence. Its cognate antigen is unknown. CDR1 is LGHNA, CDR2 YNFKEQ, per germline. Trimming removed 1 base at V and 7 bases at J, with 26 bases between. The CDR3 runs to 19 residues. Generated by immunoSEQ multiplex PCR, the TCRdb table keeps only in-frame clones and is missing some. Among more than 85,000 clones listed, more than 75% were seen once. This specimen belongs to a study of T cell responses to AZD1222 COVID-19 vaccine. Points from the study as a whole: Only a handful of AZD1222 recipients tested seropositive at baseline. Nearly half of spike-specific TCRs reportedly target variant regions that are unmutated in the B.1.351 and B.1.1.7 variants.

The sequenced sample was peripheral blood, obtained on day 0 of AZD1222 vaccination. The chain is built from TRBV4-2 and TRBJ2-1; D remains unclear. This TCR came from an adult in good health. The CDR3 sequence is CASSQAPSKPRRVGNEQFF. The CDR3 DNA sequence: TGTGCCAGCAGCCAAGCCCCTTCCAAGCCTCGTCGAGTTGGGAATGAGCAGTTCTTC.